This TCR beta chain was sequenced for a study of T cells in Graves' hyperthyroidism and ophthalmopathy. TCR beta CDR3 region amplification was performed from RNA transcripts. The HTBI primer set was used in a first-round RT-PCR of the TCR CDR3. TCRdb used MiXCR to reprocess the multiplex PCR reads, holding one entry per CDR3 protein. The sample yields 650,000 to 850,000 distinct CDR3 sequences, 18% seen once. In this sample, this clonotype turned up many times. The hyperthyroidism patients had all been newly diagnosed, and their disease duration was under 2 months. Their ages ranged from 18 to 65 years. The CDR3 contains 11 residues. Germline V gene lookup returns CDR1 DFQATT and CDR2 SNEGSKA (reference sequence). Trimming took 6 bases from V and 5 from J, leaving 9 bases between them.

The rearrangement joins TRBV20-1 to TRBJ2-3; perhaps D is TRBD1 or TRBD2 (7 bases each). The receptor comes from a woman between 50 and 59 years old with Graves' hyperthyroidism that later progressed to Graves' ophthalmopathy. The material sequenced was blood. The CDR3 is CSARGGDTQYF. The CDR3 DNA follows: TGCAGTGCCAGGGGGGGAGATACGCAGTATTTT.